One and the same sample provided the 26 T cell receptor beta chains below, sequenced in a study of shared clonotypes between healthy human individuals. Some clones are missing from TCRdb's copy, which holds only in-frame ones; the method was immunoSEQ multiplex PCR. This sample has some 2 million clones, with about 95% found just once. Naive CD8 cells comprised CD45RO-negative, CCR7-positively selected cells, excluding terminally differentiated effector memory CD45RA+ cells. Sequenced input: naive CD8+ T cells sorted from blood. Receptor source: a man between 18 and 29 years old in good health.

The CDR3 region is CSVGGPEEKTEAFF. In nucleotides, the CDR3 is TGCAGCGTTGGCGGACCGGAAGAGAAAACTGAAGCTTTCTTT. This chain connects TRBV29-1 to TRBJ1-1; D ambiguous. Trimming took off 4 bases at V and 5 bases at J, with 17 bases between the two ends. This CDR3 contains 14 residues. In germline, CDR1 is SQVTM, CDR2 ANQGSEA.

The CDR3 is CASSLAGAGTYEQYF. In DNA form, the CDR3 reads TGTGCCAGCAGCTTAGCAGGGGCGGGTACGTACGAGCAGTACTTC. The chain employs TRBV7-8 and TRBJ2-7; TRBD1 or TRBD2 may be the D gene (5 bases each). V was cut by 0 bases and J by 4 bases, with 13 bases left in between. The CDR3 is 15 residues long. Per the germline V gene, CDR1 is SGHVS and CDR2 is FQNEAQ.

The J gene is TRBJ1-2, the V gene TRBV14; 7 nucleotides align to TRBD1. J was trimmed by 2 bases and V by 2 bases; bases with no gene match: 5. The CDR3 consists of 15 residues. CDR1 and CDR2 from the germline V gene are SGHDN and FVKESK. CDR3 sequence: CASSQTTGANYGYTF. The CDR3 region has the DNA TGTGCCAGCAGCCAAACTACAGGGGCGAACTATGGCTACACCTTC.

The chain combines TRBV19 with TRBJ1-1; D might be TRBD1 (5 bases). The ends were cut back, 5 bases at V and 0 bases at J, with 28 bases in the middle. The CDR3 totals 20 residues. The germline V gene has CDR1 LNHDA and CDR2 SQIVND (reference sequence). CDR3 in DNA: TGTGCCAGTAGTCCGAGGGGACCCGGGAGTTACGACCGTCTGAACACTGAAGCTTTCTTT. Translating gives CASSPRGPGSYDRLNTEAFF. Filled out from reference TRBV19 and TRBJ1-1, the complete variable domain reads DGGITQSPKYLFRKEGQNVTLSCEQNLNHDAMYWYRQDPGQGLRLIYYSQIVNDFQKGDIAEGYSVSREKKESFPLTVTSAQKNPTAFYLCASSPRGPGSYDRLNTEAFFGQGTRLTVV.

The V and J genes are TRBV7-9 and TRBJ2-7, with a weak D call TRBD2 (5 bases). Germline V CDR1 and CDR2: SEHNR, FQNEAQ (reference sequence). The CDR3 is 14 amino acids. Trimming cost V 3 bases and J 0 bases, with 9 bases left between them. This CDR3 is CASSFIGDSYEQYF. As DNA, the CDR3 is TGTGCCAGCAGCTTTATCGGGGACTCCTACGAGCAGTACTTC. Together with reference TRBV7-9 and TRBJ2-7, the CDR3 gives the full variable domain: DTGVSQNPRHKITKRGQNVTFRCDPISEHNRLYWYRQTLGQGPEFLTYFQNEAQLEKSRLLSDRFSAERPKGSFSTLEIQRTEQGDSAMYLCASSFIGDSYEQYFGPGTRLTVT.

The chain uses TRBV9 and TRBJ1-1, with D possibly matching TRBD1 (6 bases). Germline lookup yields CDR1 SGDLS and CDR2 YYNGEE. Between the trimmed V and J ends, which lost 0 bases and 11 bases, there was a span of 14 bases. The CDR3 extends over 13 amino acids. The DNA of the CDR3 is TGTGCCAGCAGCGTAGGGCAGGGGAGCCTGGCTTTCTTT. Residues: CASSVGQGSLAFF.

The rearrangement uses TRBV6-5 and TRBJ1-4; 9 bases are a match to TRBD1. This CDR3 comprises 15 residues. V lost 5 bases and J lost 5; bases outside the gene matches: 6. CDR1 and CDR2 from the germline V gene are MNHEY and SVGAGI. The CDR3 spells CASSRRTGENEKLFF. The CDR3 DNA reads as TGTGCCAGCAGTCGACGGACAGGGGAGAATGAAAAACTGTTTTTT.

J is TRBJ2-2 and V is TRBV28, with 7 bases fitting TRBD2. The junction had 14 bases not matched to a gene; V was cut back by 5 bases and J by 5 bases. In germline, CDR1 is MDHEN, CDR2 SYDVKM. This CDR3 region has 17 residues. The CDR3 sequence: CASSPYPGREGTGELFF. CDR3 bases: TGTGCCAGCAGTCCCTACCCGGGGAGGGAGGGAACCGGGGAGCTGTTTTTT.

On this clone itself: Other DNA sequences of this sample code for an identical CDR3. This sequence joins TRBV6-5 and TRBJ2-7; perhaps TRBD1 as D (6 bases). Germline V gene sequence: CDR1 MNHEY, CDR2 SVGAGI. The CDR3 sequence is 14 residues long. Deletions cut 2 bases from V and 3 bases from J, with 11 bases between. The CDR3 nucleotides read TGTGCCAGCAGTTACAGCCCAGGGGACTACGAGCAGTACTTC. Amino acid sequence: CASSYSPGDYEQYF.

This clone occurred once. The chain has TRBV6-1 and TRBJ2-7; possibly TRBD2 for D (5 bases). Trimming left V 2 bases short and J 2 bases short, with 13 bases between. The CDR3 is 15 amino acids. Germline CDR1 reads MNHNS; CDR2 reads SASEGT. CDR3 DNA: TGTGCCAGCAGTGAATGGGCGGGTGGCCCCTACGAGCAGTACTTC. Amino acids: CASSEWAGGPYEQYF.

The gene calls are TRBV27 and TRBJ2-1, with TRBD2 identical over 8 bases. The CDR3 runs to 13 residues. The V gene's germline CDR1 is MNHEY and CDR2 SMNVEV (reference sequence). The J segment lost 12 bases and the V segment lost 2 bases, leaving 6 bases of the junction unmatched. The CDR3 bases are TGTGCCAGCAGTTTACGGGGGGGAGAGTCGCAGTTCTTC. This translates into CASSLRGGESQFF.

As DNA, the CDR3 is TGTGCCAGCAGTATGCTCAAAACTAGCGGGATAGAGGATGAGCAGTTCTTC. Translated, it gives CASSMLKTSGIEDEQFF. V gene TRBV27 combines with J gene TRBJ2-1, with TRBD2 matching over 10 bases. The junction had 15 bases not matched to a gene; V was cut back by 5 bases and J by 8 bases. The CDR3 has 17 residues. Germline V gene sequence: CDR1 MNHEY, CDR2 SMNVEV (reference sequence).

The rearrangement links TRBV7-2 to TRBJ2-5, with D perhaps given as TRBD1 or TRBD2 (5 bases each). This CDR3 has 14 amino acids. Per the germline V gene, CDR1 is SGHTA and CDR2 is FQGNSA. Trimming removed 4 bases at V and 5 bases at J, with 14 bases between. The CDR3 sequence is CASSSPGAYETQYF. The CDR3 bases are TGTGCCAGCAGCTCCCCCGGGGCCTACGAGACCCAGTACTTC.

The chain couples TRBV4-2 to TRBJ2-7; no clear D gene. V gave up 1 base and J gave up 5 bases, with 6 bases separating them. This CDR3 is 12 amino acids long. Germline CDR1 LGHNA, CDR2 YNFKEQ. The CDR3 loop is CASSQVLNEQYF. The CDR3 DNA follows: TGTGCCAGCAGCCAAGTTTTGAACGAGCAGTACTTC.

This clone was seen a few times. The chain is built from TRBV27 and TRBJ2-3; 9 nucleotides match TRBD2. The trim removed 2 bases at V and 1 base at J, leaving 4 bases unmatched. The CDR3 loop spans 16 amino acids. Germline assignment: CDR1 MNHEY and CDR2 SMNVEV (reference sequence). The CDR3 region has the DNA TGTGCCAGCAGTTTAGCGGTAGCGGGGGGCACAGATACGCAGTATTTT. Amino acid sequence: CASSLAVAGGTDTQYF.

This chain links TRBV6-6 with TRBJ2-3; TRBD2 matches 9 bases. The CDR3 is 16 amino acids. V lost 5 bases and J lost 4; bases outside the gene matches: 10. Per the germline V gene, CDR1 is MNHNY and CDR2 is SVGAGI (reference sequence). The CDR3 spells CASSHPGAGGPDTQYF. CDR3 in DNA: TGTGCCAGCAGTCACCCGGGGGCGGGAGGGCCAGATACGCAGTATTTT.

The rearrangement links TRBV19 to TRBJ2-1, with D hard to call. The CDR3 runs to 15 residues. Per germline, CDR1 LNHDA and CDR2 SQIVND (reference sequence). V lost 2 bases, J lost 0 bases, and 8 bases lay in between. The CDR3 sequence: CASSISVTSYNEQFF. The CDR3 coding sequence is TGTGCCAGTAGTATATCGGTCACCTCCTACAATGAGCAGTTCTTC.

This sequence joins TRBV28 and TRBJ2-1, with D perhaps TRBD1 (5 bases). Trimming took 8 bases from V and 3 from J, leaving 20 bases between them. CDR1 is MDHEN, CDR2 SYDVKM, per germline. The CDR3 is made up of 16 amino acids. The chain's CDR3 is CASLGLRVHNYNEQFF. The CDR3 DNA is TGTGCCAGCCTCGGTCTCAGGGTCCACAACTACAATGAGCAGTTCTTC. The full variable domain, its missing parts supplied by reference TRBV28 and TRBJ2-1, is DVKVTQSSRYLVKRTGEKVFLECVQDMDHENMFWYRQDPGLGLRLIYFSYDVKMKEKGDIPEGYSVSREKKERFSLILESASTNQTSMYLCASLGLRVHNYNEQFFGPGTRLTVL.

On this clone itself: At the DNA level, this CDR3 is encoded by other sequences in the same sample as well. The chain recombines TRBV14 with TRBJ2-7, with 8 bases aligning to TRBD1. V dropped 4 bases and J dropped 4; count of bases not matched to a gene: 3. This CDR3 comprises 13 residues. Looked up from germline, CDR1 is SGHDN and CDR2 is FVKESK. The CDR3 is CASSPGQAYEQYF. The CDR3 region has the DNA TGTGCCAGCAGCCCGGGACAGGCTTACGAGCAGTACTTC.

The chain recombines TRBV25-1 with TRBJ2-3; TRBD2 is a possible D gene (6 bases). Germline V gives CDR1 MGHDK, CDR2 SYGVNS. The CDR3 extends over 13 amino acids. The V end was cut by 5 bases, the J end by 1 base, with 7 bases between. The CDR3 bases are TGTGCCAGCAGTTGGAGGGGCACAGATACGCAGTATTTT. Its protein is CASSWRGTDTQYF.

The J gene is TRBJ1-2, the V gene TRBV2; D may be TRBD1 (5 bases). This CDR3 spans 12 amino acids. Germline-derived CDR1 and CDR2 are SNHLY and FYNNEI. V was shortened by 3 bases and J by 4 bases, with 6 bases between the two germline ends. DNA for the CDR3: TGTGCCAGCAGTGATGGGACCTATGGCTACACCTTC. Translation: CASSDGTYGYTF.

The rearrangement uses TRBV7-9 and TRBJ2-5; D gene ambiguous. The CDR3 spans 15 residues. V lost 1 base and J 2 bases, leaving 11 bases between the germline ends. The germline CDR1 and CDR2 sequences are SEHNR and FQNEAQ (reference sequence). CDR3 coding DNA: TGTGCCAGCAGCTTAGGCCAGATCGGTCAAGAGACCCAGTACTTC. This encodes CASSLGQIGQETQYF. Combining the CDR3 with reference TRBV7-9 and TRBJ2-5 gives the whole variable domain DTGVSQNPRHKITKRGQNVTFRCDPISEHNRLYWYRQTLGQGPEFLTYFQNEAQLEKSRLLSDRFSAERPKGSFSTLEIQRTEQGDSAMYLCASSLGQIGQETQYFGPGTRLLVL.

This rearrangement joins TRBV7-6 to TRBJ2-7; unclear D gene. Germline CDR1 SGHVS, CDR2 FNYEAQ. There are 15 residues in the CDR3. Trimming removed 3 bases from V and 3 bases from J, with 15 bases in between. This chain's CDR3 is CASSFGSSYLYEQYF. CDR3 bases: TGTGCCAGCAGCTTTGGTTCCTCTTACCTCTACGAGCAGTACTTC. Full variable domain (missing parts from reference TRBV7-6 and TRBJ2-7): GAGVSQSPRYKVTKRGQDVALRCDPISGHVSLYWYRQALGQGPEFLTYFNYEAQQDKSGLPNDRFSAERPEGSISTLTIQRTEQRDSAMYRCASSFGSSYLYEQYFGPGTRLTVT.

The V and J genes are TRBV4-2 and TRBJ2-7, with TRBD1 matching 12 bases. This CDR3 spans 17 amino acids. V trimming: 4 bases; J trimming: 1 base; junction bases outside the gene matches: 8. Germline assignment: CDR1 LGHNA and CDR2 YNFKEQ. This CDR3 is CASSPLGQGANSYEQYF. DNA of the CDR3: TGTGCCAGCAGCCCCCTGGGACAGGGGGCGAATTCCTACGAGCAGTACTTC.

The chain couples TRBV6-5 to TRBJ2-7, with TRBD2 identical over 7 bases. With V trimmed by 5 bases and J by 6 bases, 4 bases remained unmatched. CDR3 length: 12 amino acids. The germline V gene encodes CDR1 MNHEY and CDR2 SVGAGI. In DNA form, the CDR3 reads TGTGCCAGCAGTCCCGGGGAGGGCGAGCAGTACTTC. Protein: CASSPGEGEQYF.

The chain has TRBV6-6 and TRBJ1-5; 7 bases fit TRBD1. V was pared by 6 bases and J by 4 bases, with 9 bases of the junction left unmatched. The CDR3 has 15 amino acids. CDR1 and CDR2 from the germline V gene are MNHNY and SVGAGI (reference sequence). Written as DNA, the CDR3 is TGTGCCAGCAGACCCCGGGACAGCGTGAATCAGCCCCAGCATTTT. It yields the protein CASRPRDSVNQPQHF.